This T cell receptor beta chain was obtained from a study of blood T cell repertoires in COVID-19. Study-wide background: The United States, Italy and Spain supplied acute and convalescent COVID-19 samples. From T cells, B-cell-depleted T cells, or PBMCs came the material, which was cDNA or gDNA.

Comment on this clone: The DNA is left out, because the CDR3 cannot be placed on it with certainty; the CDR3 is given as TCRdb lists it.

Source study methods: Estimates of nucleated cell counts were drawn from the amplification of reference gene primers. Only in-frame clones appear in the TCRdb table, and some are missing; sequencing was by immunoSEQ multiplex PCR. V, J and clone size reflect that table, while D and trimming were determined from the DNA. The repertoire holds more than 120,000 clones, with approximately 87% as singletons. What was sequenced was peripheral blood. The source of this sequence is a middle-aged man who had recovered from COVID-19.

CDR3: CASGLVLRAQGGNEQFF. This chain uses TRBV12-5 with TRBJ2-1; the DNA was not compared with TRBD1, the D call given in the table. The CDR3 extends over 17 residues, inclusive of both ends. Germline CDR1 reads LGHNT; CDR2 reads FRNRAP.